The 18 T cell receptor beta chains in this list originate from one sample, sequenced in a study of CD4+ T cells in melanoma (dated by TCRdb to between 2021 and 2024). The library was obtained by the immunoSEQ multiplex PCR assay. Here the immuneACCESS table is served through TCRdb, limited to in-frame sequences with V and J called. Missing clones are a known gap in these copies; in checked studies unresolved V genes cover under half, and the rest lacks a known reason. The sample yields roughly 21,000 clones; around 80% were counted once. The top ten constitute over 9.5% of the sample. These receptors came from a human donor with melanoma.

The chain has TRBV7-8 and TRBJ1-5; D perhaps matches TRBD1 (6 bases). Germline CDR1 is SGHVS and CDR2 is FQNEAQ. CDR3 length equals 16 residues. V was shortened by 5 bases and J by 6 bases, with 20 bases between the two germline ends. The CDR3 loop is CASSPRGGVSSQPQHF. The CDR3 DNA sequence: TGTGCCAGCAGCCCTCGAGGGGGGGTTTCGAGTCAGCCCCAGCATTTT. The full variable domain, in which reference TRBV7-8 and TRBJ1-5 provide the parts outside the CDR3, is GAGVSQSPRYKVAKRGQDVALRCDPISGHVSLFWYQQALGQGPEFLTYFQNEAQLDKSGLPSDRFFAERPEGSVSTLKIQRTQQEDSAVYLCASSPRGGVSSQPQHFGDGTRLSIL.

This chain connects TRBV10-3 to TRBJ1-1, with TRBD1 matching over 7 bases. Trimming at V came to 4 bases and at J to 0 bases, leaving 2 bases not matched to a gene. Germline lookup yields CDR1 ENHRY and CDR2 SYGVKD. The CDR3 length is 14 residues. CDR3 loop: CAISGGQMNTEAFF. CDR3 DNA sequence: TGTGCCATCAGTGGGGGACAGATGAACACTGAAGCTTTCTTT.

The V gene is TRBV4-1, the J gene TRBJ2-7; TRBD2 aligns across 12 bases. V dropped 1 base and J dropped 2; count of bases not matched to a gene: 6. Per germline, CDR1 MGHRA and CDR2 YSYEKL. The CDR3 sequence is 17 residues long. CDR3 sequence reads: CASSQVASGGAPYEQYF. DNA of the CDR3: TGCGCCAGCAGCCAAGTAGCTAGCGGGGGGGCCCCCTACGAGCAGTACTTC.

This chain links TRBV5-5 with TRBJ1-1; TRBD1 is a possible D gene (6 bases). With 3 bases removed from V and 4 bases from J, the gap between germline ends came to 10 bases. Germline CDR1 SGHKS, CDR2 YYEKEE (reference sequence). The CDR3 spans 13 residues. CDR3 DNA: TGTGCCAGCAGCTCAGGGGAACCCACTGAAGCTTTCTTT. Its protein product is CASSSGEPTEAFF.

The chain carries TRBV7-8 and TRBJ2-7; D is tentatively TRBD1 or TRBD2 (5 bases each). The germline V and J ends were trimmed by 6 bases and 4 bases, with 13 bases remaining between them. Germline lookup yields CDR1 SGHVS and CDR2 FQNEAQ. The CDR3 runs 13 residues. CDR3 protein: CASRVGTAYEQYF. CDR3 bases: TGTGCCAGCAGGGTGGGGACGGCATACGAGCAGTACTTC.

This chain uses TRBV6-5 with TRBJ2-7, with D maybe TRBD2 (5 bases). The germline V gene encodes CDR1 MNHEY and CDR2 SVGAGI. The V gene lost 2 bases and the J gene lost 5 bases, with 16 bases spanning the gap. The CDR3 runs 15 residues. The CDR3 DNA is TGTGCCAGCAGTTACCGCGCCGCCGGGGTCGACGAGCAGTACTTC. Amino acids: CASSYRAAGVDEQYF.

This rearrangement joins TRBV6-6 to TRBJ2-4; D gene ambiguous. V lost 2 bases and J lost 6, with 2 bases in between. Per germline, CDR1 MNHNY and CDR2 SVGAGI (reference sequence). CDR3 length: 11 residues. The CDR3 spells CASSYVNIQYF. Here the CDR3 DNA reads TGTGCCAGCAGTTACGTAAACATTCAGTACTTC.

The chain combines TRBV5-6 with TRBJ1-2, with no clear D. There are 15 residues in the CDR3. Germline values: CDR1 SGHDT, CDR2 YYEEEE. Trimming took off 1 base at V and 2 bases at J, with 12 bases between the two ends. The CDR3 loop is CASSLSGRLNYGYTF. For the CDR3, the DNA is TGTGCCAGCAGCTTGAGTGGGCGGTTAAACTATGGCTACACCTTC.

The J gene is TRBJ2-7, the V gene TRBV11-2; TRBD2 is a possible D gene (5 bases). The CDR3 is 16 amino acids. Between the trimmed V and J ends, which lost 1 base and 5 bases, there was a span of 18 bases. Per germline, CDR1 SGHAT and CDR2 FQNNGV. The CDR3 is CASSLGRELGRHEQYF. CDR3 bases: TGTGCCAGCAGCTTAGGCCGGGAACTCGGGCGGCACGAGCAGTACTTC. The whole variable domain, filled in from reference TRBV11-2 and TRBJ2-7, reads EAGVAQSPRYKIIEKRQSVAFWCNPISGHATLYWYQQILGQGPKLLIQFQNNGVVDDSQLPKDRFSAERLKGVDSTLKIQPAKLEDSAVYLCASSLGRELGRHEQYFGPGTRLTVT.

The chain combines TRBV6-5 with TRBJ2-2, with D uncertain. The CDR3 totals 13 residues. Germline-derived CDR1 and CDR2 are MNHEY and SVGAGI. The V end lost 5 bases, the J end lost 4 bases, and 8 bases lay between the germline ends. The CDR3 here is CASSDGITGELFF. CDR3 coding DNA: TGTGCCAGCAGTGACGGCATCACCGGGGAGCTGTTTTTT.

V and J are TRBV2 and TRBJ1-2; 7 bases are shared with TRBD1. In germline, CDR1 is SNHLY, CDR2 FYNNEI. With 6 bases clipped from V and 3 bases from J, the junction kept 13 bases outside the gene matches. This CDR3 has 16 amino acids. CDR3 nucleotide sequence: TGTGCCAGCAGACCAACAGGGGCAGGAATCCACTATGGCTACACCTTC. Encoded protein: CASRPTGAGIHYGYTF.

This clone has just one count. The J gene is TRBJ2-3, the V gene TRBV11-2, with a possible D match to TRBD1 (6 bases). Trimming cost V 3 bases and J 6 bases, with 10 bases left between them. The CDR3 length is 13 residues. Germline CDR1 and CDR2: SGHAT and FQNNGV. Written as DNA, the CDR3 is TGTGCCAGCAGCTTGTACAGGGAGGATACGCAGTATTTT. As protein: CASSLYREDTQYF.

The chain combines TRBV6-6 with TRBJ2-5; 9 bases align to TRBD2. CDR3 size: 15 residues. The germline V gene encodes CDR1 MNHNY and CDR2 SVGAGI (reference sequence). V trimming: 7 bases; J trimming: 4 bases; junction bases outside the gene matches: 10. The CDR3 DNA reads TGTGCCAGCAAAAGATTAGCGGGGGCCAGAGAGACCCAGTACTTC. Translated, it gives CASKRLAGARETQYF.

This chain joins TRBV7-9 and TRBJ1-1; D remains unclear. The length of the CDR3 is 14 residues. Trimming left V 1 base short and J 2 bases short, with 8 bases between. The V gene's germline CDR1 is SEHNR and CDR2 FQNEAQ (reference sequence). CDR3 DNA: TGTGCCAGCAGCTTAGGGAGTTTCAACACTGAAGCTTTCTTT. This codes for CASSLGSFNTEAFF.

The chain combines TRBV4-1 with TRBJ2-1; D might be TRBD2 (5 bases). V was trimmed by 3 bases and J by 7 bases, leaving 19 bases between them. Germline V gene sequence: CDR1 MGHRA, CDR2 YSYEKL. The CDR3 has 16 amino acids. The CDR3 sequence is CASSHSGVGYANEQFF. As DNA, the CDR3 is TGCGCCAGCAGCCATTCCGGGGTTGGCTACGCGAATGAGCAGTTCTTC.

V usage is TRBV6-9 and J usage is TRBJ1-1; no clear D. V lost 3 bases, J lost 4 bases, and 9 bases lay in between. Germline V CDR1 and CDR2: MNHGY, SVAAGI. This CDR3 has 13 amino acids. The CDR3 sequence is CASSYSEVTEAFF. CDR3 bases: TGTGCCAGCAGTTACTCGGAAGTCACTGAAGCTTTCTTT.

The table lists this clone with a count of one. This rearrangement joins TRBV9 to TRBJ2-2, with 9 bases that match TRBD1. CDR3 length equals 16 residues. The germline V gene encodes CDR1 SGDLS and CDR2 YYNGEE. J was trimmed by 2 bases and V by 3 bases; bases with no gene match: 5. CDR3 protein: CASSAYRGPNTGELFF. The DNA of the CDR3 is TGTGCCAGCAGCGCTTACAGGGGGCCTAACACCGGGGAGCTGTTTTTT. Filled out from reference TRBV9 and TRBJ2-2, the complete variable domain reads DSGVTQTPKHLITATGQRVTLRCSPRSGDLSVYWYQQSLDQGLQFLIQYYNGEERAKGNILERFSAQQFPDLHSELNLSSLELGDSALYFCASSAYRGPNTGELFFGEGSRLTVL.

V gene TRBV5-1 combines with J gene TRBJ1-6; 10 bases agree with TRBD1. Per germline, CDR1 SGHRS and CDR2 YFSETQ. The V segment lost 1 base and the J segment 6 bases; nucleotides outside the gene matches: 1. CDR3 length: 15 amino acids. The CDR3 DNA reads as TGCGCCAGCAGCTTGCGGGACAGGGGTAATTCACCCCTCCACTTT. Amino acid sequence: CASSLRDRGNSPLHF.